This T cell receptor (beta chain) originates from a study of metastatic and nonmetastatic thyroid tumors (dated by TCRdb to the early 2020s). Regarding the complete study: Repertoires were compared across peripheral blood and tumor or nodule tissue samples from malignant and benign thyroid patients.

This clone was recorded many times. The clone's antigen remains unknown. No clone much larger than this one lies a single base away; base qualities are absent. Libraries were made using PCR. Instrument used: Illumina HiSeq 4000. High-throughput sequencing was used to profile the TCR beta-chain CDR3 region of each patient. The paper's data handling went like this. CDR3 differences across clinicopathological groups were used to build a classifier for discriminating distant-metastatic papillary thyroid cancer patients. To measure repertoire diversity the researchers used the Shannon index, while the Morisita-Horn index served to gauge how similar the tumor and blood repertoires were. TCRdb itself trimmed the public reads at Q25 with fastp, ran MiXCR and retained productive beta chains. TCRdb's processing, not the study's, gives the V and J calls here. Here the sample has roughly 38,000 clones; around a fifth occur a single time. The top ten hold roughly 18% of the sample.

Taken from cysteine to phenylalanine, the CDR3 has 17 residues. The DNA shown is the 51-base CDR3, in frame from base 1. CDR1 DFQATT and CDR2 SNEGSKA were looked up in the germline V gene (reference sequence). V is trimmed back by 2 bases and J by 3 bases, and the junction contains 15 bases that no gene match accounts for. General findings and caveats noted by the study authors: TCR beta diversity was reported as significantly higher in malignant tumors than in benign nodules, in both blood and tumor samples.

No treatment had been received by any patient before thyroid surgery. Patient clinical samples collected from the early 2010s to the late 2010s were retrospectively analysed using T-cell receptor beta sequencing. This TCR was sampled from a female donor with papillary thyroid cancer or a benign thyroid nodule (not recorded which). Some clones in this sample may be carry-over from other donors' samples. Sequenced material: blood. The V and J genes are TRBV20-1 and TRBJ2-7; TRBD2 matches 8 bases in the middle. CDR3 sequence: CSARSPGGAGDDYEQYF. The bases read TGCAGTGCTAGATCCCCGGGGGGAGCGGGAGATGACTACGAGCAGTACTTC.